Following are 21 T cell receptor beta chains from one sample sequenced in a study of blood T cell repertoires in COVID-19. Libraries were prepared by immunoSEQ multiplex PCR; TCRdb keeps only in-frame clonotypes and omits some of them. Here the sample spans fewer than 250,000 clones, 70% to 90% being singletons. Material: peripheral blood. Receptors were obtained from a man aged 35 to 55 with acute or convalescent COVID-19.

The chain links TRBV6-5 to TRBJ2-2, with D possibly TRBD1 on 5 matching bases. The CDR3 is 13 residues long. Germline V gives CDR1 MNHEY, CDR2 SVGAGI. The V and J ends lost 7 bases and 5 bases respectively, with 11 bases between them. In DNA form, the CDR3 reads TGTGCCAGCACAGCAGGGAAAACCGGGGAGCTGTTTTTT. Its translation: CASTAGKTGELFF.

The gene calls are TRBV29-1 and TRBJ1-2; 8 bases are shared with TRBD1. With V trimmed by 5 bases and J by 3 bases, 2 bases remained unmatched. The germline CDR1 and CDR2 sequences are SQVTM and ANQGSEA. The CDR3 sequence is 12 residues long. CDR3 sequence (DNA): TGCAGCGTTTGGACAGGGTACTATGGCTACACCTTC. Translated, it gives CSVWTGYYGYTF.

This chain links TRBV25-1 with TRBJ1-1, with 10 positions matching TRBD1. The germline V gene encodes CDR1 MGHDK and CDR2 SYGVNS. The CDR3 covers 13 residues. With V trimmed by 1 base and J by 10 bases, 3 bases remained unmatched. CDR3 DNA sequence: TGTGCCAGCAGTGAATCCCGGGACAGGGGAGCTTTCTTT. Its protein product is CASSESRDRGAFF.

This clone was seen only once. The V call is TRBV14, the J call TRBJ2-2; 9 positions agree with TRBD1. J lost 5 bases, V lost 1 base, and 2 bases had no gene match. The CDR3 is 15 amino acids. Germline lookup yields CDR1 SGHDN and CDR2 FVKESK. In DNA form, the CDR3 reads TGTGCCAGCAGCCAAGGGACAGGGGTGACCGGGGAGCTGTTTTTT. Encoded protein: CASSQGTGVTGELFF.

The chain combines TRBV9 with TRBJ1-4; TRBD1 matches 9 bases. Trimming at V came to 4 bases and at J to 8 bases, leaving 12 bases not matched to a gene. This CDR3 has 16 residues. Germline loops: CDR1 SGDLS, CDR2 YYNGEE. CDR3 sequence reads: CASSMGSGQGSEKLFF. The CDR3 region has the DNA TGTGCCAGCAGCATGGGGTCGGGACAGGGCTCAGAAAAACTGTTTTTT.

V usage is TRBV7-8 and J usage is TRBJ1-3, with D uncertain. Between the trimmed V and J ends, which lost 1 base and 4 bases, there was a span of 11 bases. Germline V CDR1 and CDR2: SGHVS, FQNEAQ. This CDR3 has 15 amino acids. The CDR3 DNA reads TGTGCCAGCAGCTTAGACGGGATAGGAGGAAACACCATATATTTT. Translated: CASSLDGIGGNTIYF.

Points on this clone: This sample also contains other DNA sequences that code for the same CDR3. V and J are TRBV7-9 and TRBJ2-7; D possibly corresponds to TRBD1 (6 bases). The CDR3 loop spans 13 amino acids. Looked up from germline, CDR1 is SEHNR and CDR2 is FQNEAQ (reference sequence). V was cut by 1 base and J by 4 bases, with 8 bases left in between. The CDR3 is CASSLGGGYEQYF. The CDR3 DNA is TGTGCCAGCAGCTTAGGAGGGGGTTACGAGCAGTACTTC.

CDR3 DNA: TGTGCCAGCAGCTCCGGACAGGGGTGGGGAAACACCATATATTTT. Translating gives CASSSGQGWGNTIYF. This chain joins TRBV7-9 and TRBJ1-3; 9 positions agree with TRBD1. The CDR3 is 15 amino acids. The V and J ends lost 4 bases and 4 bases, in that order; junction bases with no gene match: 5. Germline loops: CDR1 SEHNR, CDR2 FQNEAQ (reference sequence).

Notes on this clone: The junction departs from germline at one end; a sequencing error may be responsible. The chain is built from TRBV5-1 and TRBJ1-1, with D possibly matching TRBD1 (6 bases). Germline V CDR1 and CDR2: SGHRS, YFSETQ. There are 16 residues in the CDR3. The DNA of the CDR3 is TGCGCCAGCAGCTTGGCCGGTCAGGGGATGAAAACTGAAGCTTTCTTT. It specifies CASSLAGQGMKTEAFF.

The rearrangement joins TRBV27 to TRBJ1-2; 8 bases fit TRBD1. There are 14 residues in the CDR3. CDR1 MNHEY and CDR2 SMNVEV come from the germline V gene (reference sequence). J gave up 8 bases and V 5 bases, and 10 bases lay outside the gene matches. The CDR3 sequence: CASSPDRAIEGYTF. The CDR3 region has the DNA TGTGCCAGCAGTCCGGACAGGGCGATTGAGGGCTACACCTTC.

The CDR3 DNA reads TGTGCCAGCAGTATCACTAGCAACCATGAGCAGTTCTTC. As protein: CASSITSNHEQFF. V is TRBV3-1 (or the pseudogene TRBV3-2) and J is TRBJ2-1, with D perhaps TRBD2 (6 bases). The CDR3 extends over 13 amino acids. V was clipped by 6 bases and J by 8 bases, with 14 bases between them. Per germline, CDR1 LGHDT and CDR2 YNNKEL (reference sequence).

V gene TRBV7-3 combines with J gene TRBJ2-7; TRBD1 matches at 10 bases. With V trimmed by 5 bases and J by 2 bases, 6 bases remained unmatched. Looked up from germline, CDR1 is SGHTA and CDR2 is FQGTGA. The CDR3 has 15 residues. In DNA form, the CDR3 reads TGTGCCAGCAGCGTCACCGGGACAGGGGCCTACGAGCAGTACTTC. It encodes CASSVTGTGAYEQYF.

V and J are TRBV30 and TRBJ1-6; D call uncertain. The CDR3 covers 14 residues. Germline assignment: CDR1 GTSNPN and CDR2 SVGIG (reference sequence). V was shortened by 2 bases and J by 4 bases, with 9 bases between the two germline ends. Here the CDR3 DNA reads TGTGCCTGGAGTATCGCGTCTTATAATTCACCCCTCCACTTT. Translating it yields CAWSIASYNSPLHF.

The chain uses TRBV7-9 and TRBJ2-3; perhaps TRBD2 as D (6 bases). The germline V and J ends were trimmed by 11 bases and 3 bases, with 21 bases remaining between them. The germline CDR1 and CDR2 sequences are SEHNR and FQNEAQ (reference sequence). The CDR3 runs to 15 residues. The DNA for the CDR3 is TGTGCCTTCCGCACGCCCGGGGGTGGGACAGATACGCAGTATTTT. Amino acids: CAFRTPGGGTDTQYF.

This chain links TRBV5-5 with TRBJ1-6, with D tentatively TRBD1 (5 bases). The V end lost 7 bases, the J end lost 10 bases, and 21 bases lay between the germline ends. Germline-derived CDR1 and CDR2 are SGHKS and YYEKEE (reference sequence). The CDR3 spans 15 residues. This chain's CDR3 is CASSTMGGFQSPLHF. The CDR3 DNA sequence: TGTGCCAGCTCCACAATGGGGGGGTTCCAATCACCCCTCCACTTT.

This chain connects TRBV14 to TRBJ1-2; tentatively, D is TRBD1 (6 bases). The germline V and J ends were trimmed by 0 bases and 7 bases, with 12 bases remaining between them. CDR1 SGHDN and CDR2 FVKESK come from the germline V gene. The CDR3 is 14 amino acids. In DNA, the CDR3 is TGTGCCAGCAGCCAAGATACCCGACAGGCTGGCTACACCTTC. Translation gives CASSQDTRQAGYTF.

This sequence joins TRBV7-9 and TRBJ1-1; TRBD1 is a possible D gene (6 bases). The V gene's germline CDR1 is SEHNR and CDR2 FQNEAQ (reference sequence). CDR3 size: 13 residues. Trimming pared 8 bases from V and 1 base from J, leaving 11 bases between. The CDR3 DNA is TGTGCCAGCCGGCGGGGGGCGAACACTGAAGCTTTCTTT. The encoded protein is CASRRGANTEAFF.

The CDR3 spells CASNPDGGNQPQHF. In DNA form, the CDR3 reads TGTGCCAGCAATCCCGACGGCGGAAATCAGCCCCAGCATTTT. This chain links TRBV2 with TRBJ1-5; D not certain. There are 14 residues in the CDR3. The V gene lost 7 bases and the J gene lost 4 bases, with 14 bases spanning the gap. Germline CDR1 and CDR2: SNHLY and FYNNEI. The full variable domain, its missing parts supplied by reference TRBV2 and TRBJ1-5, is EPEVTQTPSHQVTQMGQEVILRCVPISNHLYFYWYRQILGQKVEFLVSFYNNEISEKSEIFDDQFSVERPDGSNFTLKIRSTKLEDSAMYFCASNPDGGNQPQHFGDGTRLSIL.

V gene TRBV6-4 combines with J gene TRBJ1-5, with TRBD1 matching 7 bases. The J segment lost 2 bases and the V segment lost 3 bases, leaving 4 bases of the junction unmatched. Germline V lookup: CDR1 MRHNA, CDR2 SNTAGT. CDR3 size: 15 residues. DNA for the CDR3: TGTGCCAGCAGTGAAGGGACAGCCGGCAATCAGCCCCAGCATTTT. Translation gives CASSEGTAGNQPQHF.

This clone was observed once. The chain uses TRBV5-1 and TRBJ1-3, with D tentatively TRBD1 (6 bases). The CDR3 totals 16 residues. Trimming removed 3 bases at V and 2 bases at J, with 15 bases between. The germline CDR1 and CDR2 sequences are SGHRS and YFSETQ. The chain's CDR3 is CASSSSSGTPGNTIYF. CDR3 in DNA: TGCGCCAGCAGCTCCTCGAGTGGGACACCTGGAAACACCATATATTTT.

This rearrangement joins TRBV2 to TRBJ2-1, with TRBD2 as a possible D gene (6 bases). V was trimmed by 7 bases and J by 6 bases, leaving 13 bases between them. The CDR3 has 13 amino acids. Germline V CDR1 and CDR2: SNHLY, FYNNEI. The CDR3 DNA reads TGTGCCAGCAACCTGGGACTGCTCAATGAGCAGTTCTTC. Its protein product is CASNLGLLNEQFF.